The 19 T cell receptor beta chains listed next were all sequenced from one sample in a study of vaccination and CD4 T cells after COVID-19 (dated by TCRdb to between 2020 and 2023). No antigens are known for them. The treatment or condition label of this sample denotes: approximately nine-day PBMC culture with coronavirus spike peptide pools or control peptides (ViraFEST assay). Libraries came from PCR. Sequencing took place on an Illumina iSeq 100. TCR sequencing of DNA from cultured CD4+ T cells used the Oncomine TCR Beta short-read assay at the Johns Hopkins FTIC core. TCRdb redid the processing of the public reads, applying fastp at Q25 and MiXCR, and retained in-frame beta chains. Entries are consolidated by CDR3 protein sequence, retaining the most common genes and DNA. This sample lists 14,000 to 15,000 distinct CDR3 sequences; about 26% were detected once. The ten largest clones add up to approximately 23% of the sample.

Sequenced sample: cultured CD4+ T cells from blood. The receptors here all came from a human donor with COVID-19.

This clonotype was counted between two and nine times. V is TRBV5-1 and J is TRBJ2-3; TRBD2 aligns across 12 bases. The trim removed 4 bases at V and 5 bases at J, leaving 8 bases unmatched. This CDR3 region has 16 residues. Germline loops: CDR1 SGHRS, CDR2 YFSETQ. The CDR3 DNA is TGCGCCAGCAGCCGGACTAGCGGGGACCTCGGAGATACGCAGTATTTT. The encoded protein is CASSRTSGDLGDTQYF.

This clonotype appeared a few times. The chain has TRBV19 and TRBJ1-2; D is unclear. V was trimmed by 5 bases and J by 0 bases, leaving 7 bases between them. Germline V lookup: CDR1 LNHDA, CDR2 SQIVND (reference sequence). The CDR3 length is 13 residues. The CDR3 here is CASSDTANYGYTF. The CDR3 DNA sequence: TGTGCCAGTAGTGATACAGCTAACTATGGCTACACCTTC.

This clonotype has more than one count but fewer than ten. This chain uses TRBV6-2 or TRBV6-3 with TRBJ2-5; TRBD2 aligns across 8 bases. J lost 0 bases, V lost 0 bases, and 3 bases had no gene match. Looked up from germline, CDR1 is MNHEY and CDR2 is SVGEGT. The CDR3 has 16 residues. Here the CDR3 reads CASSYSASGYQETQYF. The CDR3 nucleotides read TGTGCCAGCAGTTACTCGGCTAGCGGGTACCAAGAGACCCAGTACTTC.

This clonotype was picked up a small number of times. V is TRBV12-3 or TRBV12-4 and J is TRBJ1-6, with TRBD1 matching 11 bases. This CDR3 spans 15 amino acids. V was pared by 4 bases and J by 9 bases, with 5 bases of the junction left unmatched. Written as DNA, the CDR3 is TGTGCCAGCAGTTCGGGGACAGGGGGAAGTTCACCCCTCCACTTT. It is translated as CASSSGTGGSSPLHF.

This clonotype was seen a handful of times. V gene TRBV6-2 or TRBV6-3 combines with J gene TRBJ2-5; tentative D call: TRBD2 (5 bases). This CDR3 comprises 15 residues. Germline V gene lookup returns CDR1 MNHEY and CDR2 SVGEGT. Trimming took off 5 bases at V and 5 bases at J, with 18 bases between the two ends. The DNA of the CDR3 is TGTGCCAGCAGTCCCGGGGTGGCATCCACGGAGACCCAGTACTTC. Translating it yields CASSPGVASTETQYF.

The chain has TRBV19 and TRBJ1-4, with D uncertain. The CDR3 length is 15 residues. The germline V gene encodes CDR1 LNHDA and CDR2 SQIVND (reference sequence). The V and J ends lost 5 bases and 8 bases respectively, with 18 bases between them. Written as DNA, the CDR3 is TGTGCCAGTAGTGAAGGGCCAGACAAACGGGAAAAACTGTTTTTT. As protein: CASSEGPDKREKLFF. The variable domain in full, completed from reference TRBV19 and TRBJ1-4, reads DGGITQSPKYLFRKEGQNVTLSCEQNLNHDAMYWYRQDPGQGLRLIYYSQIVNDFQKGDIAEGYSVSREKKESFPLTVTSAQKNPTAFYLCASSEGPDKREKLFFGSGTQLSVL.

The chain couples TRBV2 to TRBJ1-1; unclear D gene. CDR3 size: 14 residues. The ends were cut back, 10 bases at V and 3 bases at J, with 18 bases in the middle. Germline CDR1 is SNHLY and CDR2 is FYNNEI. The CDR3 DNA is TGTGCCATCAATCTTTGGGGTCCCGACACTGAAGCTTTCTTT. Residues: CAINLWGPDTEAFF.

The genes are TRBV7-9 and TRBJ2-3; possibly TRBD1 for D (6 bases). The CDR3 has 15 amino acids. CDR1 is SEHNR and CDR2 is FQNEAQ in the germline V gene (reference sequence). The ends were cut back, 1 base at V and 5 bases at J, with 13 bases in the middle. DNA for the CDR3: TGTGCCAGCAGCTTAGGTACAGGGACGGTAGATACGCAGTATTTT. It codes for CASSLGTGTVDTQYF.

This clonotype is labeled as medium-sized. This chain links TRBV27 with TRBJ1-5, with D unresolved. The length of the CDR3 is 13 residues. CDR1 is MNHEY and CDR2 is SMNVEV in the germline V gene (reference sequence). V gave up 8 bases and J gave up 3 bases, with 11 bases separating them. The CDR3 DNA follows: TGTGCCAGCGCCCCCGGACCCAATCAGCCCCAGCATTTT. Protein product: CASAPGPNQPQHF.

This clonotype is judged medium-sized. The CDR3 nucleotides are TGTGCCACCGACAGGGGAAACTATGGCTACACCTTC. Translation: CATDRGNYGYTF. The J gene is TRBJ1-2, the V gene TRBV6-1; 8 bases map to TRBD1. V was pared by 10 bases and J by 2 bases, with 3 bases of the junction left unmatched. The CDR3 runs 12 residues. The germline gives CDR1 MNHNS, CDR2 SASEGT.

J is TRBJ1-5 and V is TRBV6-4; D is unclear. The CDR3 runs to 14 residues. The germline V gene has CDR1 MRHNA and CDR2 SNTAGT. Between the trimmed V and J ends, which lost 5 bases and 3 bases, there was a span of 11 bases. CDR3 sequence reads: CASSHGSANQPQHF. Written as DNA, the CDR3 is TGTGCCAGCAGTCATGGGTCGGCCAATCAGCCCCAGCATTTT.

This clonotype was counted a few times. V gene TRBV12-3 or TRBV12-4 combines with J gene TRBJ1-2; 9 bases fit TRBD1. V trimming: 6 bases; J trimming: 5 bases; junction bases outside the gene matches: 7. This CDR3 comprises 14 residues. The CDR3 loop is CASRRRTGDYGYTF. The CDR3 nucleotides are TGTGCCAGCAGACGACGGACAGGGGATTATGGCTACACCTTC.

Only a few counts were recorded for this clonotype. CDR3 in amino acids: CAWTGAHYGYTF. As DNA, the CDR3 is TGTGCCTGGACGGGGGCGCACTATGGCTACACCTTC. The V gene is TRBV30, the J gene TRBJ1-2; TRBD1 is a possible D gene (6 bases). Trimming shortened V by 4 bases and J by 3 bases, and 9 bases separated the two germline ends. The CDR3 spans 12 residues. Germline-derived CDR1 and CDR2 are GTSNPN and SVGIG (reference sequence).

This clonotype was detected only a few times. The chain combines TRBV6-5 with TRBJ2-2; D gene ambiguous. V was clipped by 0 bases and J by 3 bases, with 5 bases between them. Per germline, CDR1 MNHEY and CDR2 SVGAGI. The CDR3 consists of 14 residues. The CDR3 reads CASSYSVDTGELFF. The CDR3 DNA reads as TGTGCCAGCAGTTACTCAGTAGACACCGGGGAGCTGTTTTTT.

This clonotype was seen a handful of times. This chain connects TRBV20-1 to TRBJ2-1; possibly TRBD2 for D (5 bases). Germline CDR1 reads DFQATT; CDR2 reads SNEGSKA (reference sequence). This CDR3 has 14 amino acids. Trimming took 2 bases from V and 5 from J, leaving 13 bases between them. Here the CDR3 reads CSARSGGSDNEQFF. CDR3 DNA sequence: TGCAGTGCTAGATCAGGCGGGTCCGACAATGAGCAGTTCTTC.

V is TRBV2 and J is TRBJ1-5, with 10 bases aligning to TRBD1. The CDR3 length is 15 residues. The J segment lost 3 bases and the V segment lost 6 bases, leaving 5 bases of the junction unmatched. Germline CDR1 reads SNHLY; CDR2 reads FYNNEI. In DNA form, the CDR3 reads TGTGCCAGCAGGGCGGACAGGGGGGTCAATCAGCCCCAGCATTTT. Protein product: CASRADRGVNQPQHF.

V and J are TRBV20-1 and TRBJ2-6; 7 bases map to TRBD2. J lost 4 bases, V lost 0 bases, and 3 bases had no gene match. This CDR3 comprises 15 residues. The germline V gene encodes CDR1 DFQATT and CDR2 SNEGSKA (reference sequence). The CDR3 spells CSAREGGVGANVLTF. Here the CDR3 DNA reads TGCAGTGCTAGAGAGGGAGGGGTCGGGGCCAACGTCCTGACTTTC.

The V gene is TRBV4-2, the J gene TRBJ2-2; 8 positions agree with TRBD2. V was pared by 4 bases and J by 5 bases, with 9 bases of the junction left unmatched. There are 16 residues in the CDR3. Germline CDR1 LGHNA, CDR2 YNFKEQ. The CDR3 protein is CASSPPRGGGTGELFF. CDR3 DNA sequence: TGTGCCAGCAGCCCACCCCGGGGCGGGGGGACCGGGGAGCTGTTTTTT.

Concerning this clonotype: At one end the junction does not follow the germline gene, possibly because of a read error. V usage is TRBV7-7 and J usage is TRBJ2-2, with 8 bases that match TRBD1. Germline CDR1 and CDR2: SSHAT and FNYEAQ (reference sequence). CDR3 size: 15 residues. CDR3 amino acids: CASSLGQGATGELFF. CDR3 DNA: TGTGCTAGCAGCTTAGGGCAGGGGGCCACCGGGGAGCTGTTTTTT.